This T cell receptor (beta chain) is from a study of shared T cell receptors in the human thymus. Some clones are missing from TCRdb's copy, which holds only in-frame ones; the method was immunoSEQ multiplex PCR. Of approximately 730,000 clones listed, approximately 85% are singletons. The CDR3 is 15 amino acids. Germline CDR1 reads KGHSH; CDR2 reads LQKENI. With 7 bases removed from V and 8 bases from J, the gap between germline ends came to 18 bases. These data also featured in a second study, about human thymus T cells.

The TCR originated in a girl under three years old with a congenital heart defect. The material sequenced was thymocytes. The J gene is TRBJ1-6, the V gene TRBV18; D ambiguous. CDR3 amino acids: CASFHDHSPDSPLHF. In nucleotides, the CDR3 is TGTGCCAGCTTTCACGATCACAGTCCGGATTCACCCCTCCACTTT.